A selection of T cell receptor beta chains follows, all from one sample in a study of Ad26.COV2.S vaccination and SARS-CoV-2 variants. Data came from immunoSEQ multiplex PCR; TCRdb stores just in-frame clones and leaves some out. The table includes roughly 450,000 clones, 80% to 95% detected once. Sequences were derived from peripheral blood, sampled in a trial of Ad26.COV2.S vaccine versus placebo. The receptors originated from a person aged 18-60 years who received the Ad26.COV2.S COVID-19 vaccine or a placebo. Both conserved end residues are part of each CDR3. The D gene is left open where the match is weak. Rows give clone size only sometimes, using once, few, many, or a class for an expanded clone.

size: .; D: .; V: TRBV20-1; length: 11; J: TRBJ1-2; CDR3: CSARRLSGYTF; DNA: TGCAGTGCACGCCGCCTCTCTGGCTACACCTTC
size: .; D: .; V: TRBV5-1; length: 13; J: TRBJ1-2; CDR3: CASSLEYDYGYTF; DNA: TGCGCCAGCAGCTTGGAGTATGACTATGGCTACACCTTC
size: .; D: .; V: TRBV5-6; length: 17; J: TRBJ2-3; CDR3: CASSLALDLQQADTQYF; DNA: TGTGCCAGCAGCTTGGCCCTGGACCTACAGCAGGCAGATACGCAGTATTTT
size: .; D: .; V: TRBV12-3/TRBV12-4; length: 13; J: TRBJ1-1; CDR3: CASSFWIGTEAFF; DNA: TGTGCCAGCAGCTTCTGGATAGGGACTGAAGCTTTCTTT
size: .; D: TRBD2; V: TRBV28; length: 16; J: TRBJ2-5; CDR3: CASAYAGARSQETQYF; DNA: TGTGCCAGCGCCTACGCGGGAGCTAGATCCCAAGAGACCCAGTACTTC
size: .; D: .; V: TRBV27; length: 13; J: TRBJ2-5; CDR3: CASRTTDQETQYF; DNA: TGTGCCAGCAGAACGACAGACCAAGAGACCCAGTACTTC
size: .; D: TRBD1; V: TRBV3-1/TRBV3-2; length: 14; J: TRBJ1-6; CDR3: CASSQGQGHSPLHF; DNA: TGTGCCAGCAGCCAGGGACAGGGACATTCACCCCTCCACTTT
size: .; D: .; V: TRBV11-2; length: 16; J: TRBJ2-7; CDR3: CASSSFRVGRTYEQYF; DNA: TGTGCCAGCAGCTCCTTTCGAGTCGGACGAACCTACGAGCAGTACTTC
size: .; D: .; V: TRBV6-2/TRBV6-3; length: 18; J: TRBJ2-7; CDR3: CASSYSTRDPKSTYEQYF; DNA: TGTGCCAGCAGTTACTCGACCAGGGACCCTAAGTCGACCTACGAGCAGTACTTC
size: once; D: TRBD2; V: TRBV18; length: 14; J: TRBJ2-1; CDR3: CASSPPSAGGPQFF; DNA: TGTGCCAGCTCACCACCTTCAGCGGGAGGGCCTCAGTTCTTC
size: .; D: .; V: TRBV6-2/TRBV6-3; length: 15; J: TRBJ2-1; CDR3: CASSNGGGARNEQFF; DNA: TGTGCCAGCAGTAACGGGGGCGGGGCACGCAATGAGCAGTTCTTC
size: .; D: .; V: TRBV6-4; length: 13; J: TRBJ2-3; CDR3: CASSDGPADTQYF; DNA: TGTGCCAGCAGTGACGGGCCGGCAGATACGCAGTATTTT
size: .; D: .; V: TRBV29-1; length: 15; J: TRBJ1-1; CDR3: CSAQKTGGYRTEAFF; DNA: TGCAGCGCCCAAAAAACGGGGGGGTACAGGACTGAAGCTTTCTTT
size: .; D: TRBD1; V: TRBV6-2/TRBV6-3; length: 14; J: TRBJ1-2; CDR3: CASSPGTEGYGYTF; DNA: TGTGCCAGCAGCCCAGGGACAGAAGGCTATGGCTACACCTTC
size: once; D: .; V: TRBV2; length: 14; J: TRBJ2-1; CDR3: CASSEATSYNEQFF; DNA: TGTGCCAGCAGTGAAGCTACTTCCTACAATGAGCAGTTCTTC
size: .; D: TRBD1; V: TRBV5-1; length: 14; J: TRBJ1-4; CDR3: CASSTDRGNEKLFF; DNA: TGCGCCAGCAGCACCGACAGGGGTAATGAAAAACTGTTTTTT
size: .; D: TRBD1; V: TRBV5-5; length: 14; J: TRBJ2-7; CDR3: CASSAGQGSYEQYF; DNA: TGTGCCAGCAGCGCGGGACAGGGGTCCTACGAGCAGTACTTC
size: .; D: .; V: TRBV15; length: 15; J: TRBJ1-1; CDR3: CATSRDPDLNTEAFF; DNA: TGTGCCACCAGCAGAGATCCGGACCTGAACACTGAAGCTTTCTTT
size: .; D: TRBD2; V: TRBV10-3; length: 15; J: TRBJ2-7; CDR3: CAIRNPSGSAYEQYF; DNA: TGTGCCATCAGGAACCCTAGCGGGAGTGCCTACGAGCAGTACTTC
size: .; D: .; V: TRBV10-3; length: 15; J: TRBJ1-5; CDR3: CAIRGEGAYNQPQHF; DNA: TGTGCCATCAGGGGAGAAGGGGCTTACAATCAGCCCCAGCATTTT
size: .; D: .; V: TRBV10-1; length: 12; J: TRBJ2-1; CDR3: CASSASGNEQFF; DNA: TGCGCCAGCAGTGCCAGCGGGAATGAGCAGTTCTTC
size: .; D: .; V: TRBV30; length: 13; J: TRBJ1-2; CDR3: CAWSVGTLYGYTF; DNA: TGTGCCTGGAGTGTAGGCACCCTCTATGGCTACACCTTC
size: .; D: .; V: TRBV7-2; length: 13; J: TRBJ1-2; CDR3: CASSLGWSDGYTF; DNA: TGTGCCAGCAGCTTAGGTTGGTCAGATGGCTACACCTTC
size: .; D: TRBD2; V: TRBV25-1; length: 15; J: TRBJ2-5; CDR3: CASSDDLAGRETQYF; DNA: TGTGCCAGCAGTGATGATTTAGCGGGACGGGAGACCCAGTACTTC
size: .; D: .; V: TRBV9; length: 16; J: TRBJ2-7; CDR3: CASSEEREGGYYEQYF; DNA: TGTGCCAGCAGCGAAGAGCGGGAAGGGGGCTACTACGAGCAGTACTTC
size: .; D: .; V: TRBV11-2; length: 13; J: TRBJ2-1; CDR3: CASSLASYNEQFF; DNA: TGTGCCAGCAGCTTAGCCTCCTACAATGAGCAGTTCTTC
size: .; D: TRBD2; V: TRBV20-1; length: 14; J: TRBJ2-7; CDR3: CSASKREVTNEQYF; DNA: TGCAGTGCTAGTAAGCGGGAGGTTACGAACGAGCAGTACTTC